Given below is one T cell receptor beta chain in context. Its antigen remains undetermined. No per-base quality is available; no much larger clone lies one base away. Using the deep immunoSEQ assay, TCR CDR3 regions were amplified from genomic DNA by multiplex PCR. Extracted genomic DNA from each cell subset was distributed evenly across all wells of several immunoSEQ 96-well plates, and each plate was treated as a replicate. For sorted subsets, around 0.2 ug genomic DNA, equal to 30,000 to 35,000 T cell genomes, was loaded into each replicate PCR. Purified libraries were measured with a Qubit 3.0 fluorometer, size-checked on a Bioanalyzer 2100, and measured again with the KAPA Library Quantification kit. Every immunoSEQ 96-well plate was sequenced on a dedicated single-read 150-cycle Illumina NextSeq 550 flow cell. As for the authors' bioinformatics: Because the immunoSEQ output included only junctional sequences and no quality scores, the filtering could not be the same as the filtering used for full-length reads. Sequences were annotated with PyIR, a Python wrapper for IgBLAST v1.9, and V/J genes and CDR3 were assigned using IMGT germline references. Any read was removed if the V/J assignment was weak (E-value above 1e-6), the CDR3 was missing, or the read contained stop codons, out-of-frame junctions, or ambiguous translated residues. V3J clonotypes were defined as sequences sharing the same inferred V gene, J gene, and CDR3 amino acid sequence. The percentage overlap between two repertoires was calculated by dividing the number of shared unique clonotypes by the size of the smaller repertoire. Repertoire richness was assessed with RTK rarefaction, the Chao1 estimator, and Recon v2.1 estimates of unobserved clonotypes. Generation probabilities were computed with OLGA for all TCRbeta clonotypes obtained by the gDNA method from several donors. This is the immuneACCESS table as TCRdb keeps it, with only in-frame sequences that have V and J called. A part of the clones is gone; compared with another copy, unresolved V genes explain less than half, and the rest is unexplained. V and J calls and clone size are given by that table; D and trimming were obtained from the DNA. The table for this sample lists 950,000 to 1,100,000 clones; about 76% of them were counted only once. In total, the top ten clones hold approximately 1.3% of the sample.

These data belong to a study of shared clonotypes between healthy human individuals (dated by TCRdb to between 2020 and 2021). With regard to the full study: The cohort included three men and two women between 18 and 49 years of age. For each donor, CD4 naive and CD4 memory were each run on three plates, CD8 naive on two plates, and CD8 memory on one plate. Leukapheresis yielded between about 0.9 and 10 billion PBMCs per donor. Blood TCR repertoires of roughly 5 healthy adults were deeply sequenced to estimate repertoire size and the extent of clonotype sharing between individuals. To increase sequencing depth and limit assay-specific biases, TCR repertoire library preparation and sequencing were carried out by different laboratories using diverse techniques. General findings and caveats noted by the study authors: The genetic and exposure-history diversity represented was limited by the small number of donors. Naive subsets generally had larger estimated clonotype richness than memory subsets. Clonotypes shared by all four sorted-subset donors showed higher generation probabilities than non-shared clonotypes. Rarefaction of sorted-subset datasets indicated incomplete sequencing despite the large sequencing depth. Sampling was restricted to blood, and TCR repertoires in tissue are likely to differ from TCR repertoires in blood. Pairwise subsampling indicated that sequencing depth was expected to affect the degree of clonotype sharing among donors. Sharing across four donors was observed for about 4.8% of naive CD4, around 3.5% of naive CD8, over 2% of memory CD4, and around 0.44% of memory CD8 clonotypes.

V is shortened by 3 bases, J by 4 bases, and the region joining them spans 10 bases. From cysteine to phenylalanine, the CDR3 is 14 amino acids long. Only CDR3 DNA is held: 42 bases, read in frame from base 1. The germline V gene gives CDR1 as SGDLS and CDR2 as YYNGEE. Healthy HIV-negative adults with no recently reported acute infections or vaccinations were included as donors. All donors were Caucasian adults living in Nashville, Tennessee, USA. CD4+ T cells were enriched by magnetic negative selection; naive cells were then positively selected on CD45RA, and the negative fraction formed the memory subset. Blood was obtained by leukapheresis, after which PBMCs were separated by Ficoll-Histopaque density gradient centrifugation and cryopreserved in liquid nitrogen vapor phase. Analytical flow cytometry was used to check the purity and quantity of every magnetically sorted T cell population. From each sorted fraction, genomic DNA was isolated and quantified by UV absorbance on a Nanodrop 2000c.

This receptor chain uses TRBV9 and TRBJ2-2; a confident D gene designation cannot be given. The specimen sequenced was memory CD4+ T cells sorted from blood. This sample's cell subset or site label indicates: CD45RA-negative fraction. The sequence was collected from a young man in good health. The CDR3 region: CASSARLGTGELFF. The DNA sequence reads TGTGCCAGCAGCGCGCGTCTTGGCACCGGGGAGCTGTTTTTT. Supplemented by the reference TRBV9 and TRBJ2-2 proteins around the CDR3, the complete variable domain is DSGVTQTPKHLITATGQRVTLRCSPRSGDLSVYWYQQSLDQGLQFLIQYYNGEERAKGNILERFSAQQFPDLHSELNLSSLELGDSALYFCASSARLGTGELFFGEGSRLTVL.